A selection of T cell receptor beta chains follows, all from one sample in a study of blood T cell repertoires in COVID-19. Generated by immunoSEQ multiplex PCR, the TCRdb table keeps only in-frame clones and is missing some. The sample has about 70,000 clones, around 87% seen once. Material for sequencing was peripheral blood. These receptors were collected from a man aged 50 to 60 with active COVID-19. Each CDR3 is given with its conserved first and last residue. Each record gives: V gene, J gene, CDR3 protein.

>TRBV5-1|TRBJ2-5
CASSRRQAFPQETQYF
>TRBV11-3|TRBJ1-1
CASSARGGNTEAFF
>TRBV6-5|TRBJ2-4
CASSLVGAKNIQYF
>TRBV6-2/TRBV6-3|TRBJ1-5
CASSFGPDRRNDNQPQHF
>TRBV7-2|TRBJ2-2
CASSLDTLAGVSGELFF
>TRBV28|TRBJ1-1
CASSVLGGGVTEAFF
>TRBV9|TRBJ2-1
CASSVELANNEQFF
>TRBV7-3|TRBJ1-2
CASSRGAKYGYTF
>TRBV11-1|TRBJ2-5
CASSPGGVRQETQYF
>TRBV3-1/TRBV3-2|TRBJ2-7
CASSQEPQDRQRHF
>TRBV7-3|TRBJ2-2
CASSITGSGTGELFF
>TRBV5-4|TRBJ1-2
CASRFWAKQGGYTF
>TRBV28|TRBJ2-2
CASSPYSDTGELFF
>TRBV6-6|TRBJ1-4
CASSYSRGALNEKLFF
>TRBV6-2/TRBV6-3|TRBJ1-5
CASSRQGKRGGNQPQHF
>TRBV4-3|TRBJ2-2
CASSQVHRDTGELFF
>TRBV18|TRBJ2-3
CASSQTTLSGESQYF
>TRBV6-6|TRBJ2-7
CASSSSVAGVSLEQYF
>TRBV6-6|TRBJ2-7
CASSYLGQGYEQYF
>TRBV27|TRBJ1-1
CASSFQGSRAEAFF
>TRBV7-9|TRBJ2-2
CASSLAPGGRAGELFF
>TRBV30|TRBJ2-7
CAWSGRVAYEQYF
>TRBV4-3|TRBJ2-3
CASSHYPSGRARDTQYF
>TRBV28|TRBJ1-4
CASSQQGGQEKLFF
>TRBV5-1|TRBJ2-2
CASTNAGQDTGELFF
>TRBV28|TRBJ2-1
CATLWQLLGEQFF
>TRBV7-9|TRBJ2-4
CASSSTGFAKNIQYF